This is a list of T cell receptor beta chains from one sample in a study of blood T cells in healthy people across ages. TCRdb processed the 5' RACE reads anew with MiXCR; each CDR3 protein has one entry. Altogether about 1.6 million distinct CDR3 sequences are present, 34% being singletons, with the ten largest covering about 11%. The sequencing sample was made of blood. The receptors stem from a woman younger than 45 in good health. The CDR3 runs from the conserved cysteine through the conserved F or W. D genes are given only for firm matches. Clone size appears in some rows only: once, few, many, or a class for an expanded clone.

cdr3_nt: TGTGCCAGCAGTTCCACGGACATGGTATCCTTTCATGGCTACACCTTC
cdr3_aa: CASSSTDMVSFHGYTF
d_call: NA
clone_size: NA
v_call: TRBV12-3/TRBV12-4
j_call: TRBJ1-2

cdr3_nt: TGCAGCGTACTCGGGACAGGGGGTCACACTGAAGCTTTCTTT
cdr3_aa: CSVLGTGGHTEAFF
d_call: TRBD1
clone_size: few
v_call: TRBV20-1
j_call: TRBJ1-1

cdr3_nt: TGCGCCAGCAGCTCTCCCGGACGCTTCACAGATACGCAGTATTTT
cdr3_aa: CASSSPGRFTDTQYF
d_call: NA
clone_size: few
v_call: TRBV5-1
j_call: TRBJ2-3

cdr3_nt: TGTGCCAGCAGCTTTGGGGCAGGGACACTTTGCGAGCAGTACTTC
cdr3_aa: CASSFGAGTLCEQYF
d_call: NA
clone_size: NA
v_call: TRBV5-5
j_call: TRBJ2-7

cdr3_nt: TGTGCCAGCAGCTTAAACCCCCCCGGAAAACAAGAGACCCAGTACTTC
cdr3_aa: CASSLNPPGKQETQYF
d_call: NA
clone_size: few
v_call: TRBV7-3
j_call: TRBJ2-5

cdr3_nt: TGTGCCAGCAGCTCCCGGGACGTGGTGGACACCTTC
cdr3_aa: CASSSRDVVDTF
d_call: NA
clone_size: NA
v_call: TRBV7-8
j_call: TRBJ1-2

cdr3_nt: TGTGCCAGCATCGCGAGGGGCACTGAAGCTTTCTTT
cdr3_aa: CASIARGTEAFF
d_call: NA
clone_size: NA
v_call: TRBV25-1
j_call: TRBJ1-1

cdr3_nt: TGCGCCAGCAGCCCGAGCGGGGGGCCCCCCTACGAGCAGTACTTC
cdr3_aa: CASSPSGGPPYEQYF
d_call: TRBD2
clone_size: NA
v_call: TRBV10-1
j_call: TRBJ2-7

cdr3_nt: TGTGCCAGCAGCTTAGTGCCCCTCCGCTCAGGGGATTCACCCCTCCACTTT
cdr3_aa: CASSLVPLRSGDSPLHF
d_call: NA
clone_size: NA
v_call: TRBV7-9
j_call: TRBJ1-6

cdr3_nt: TGTGCCAGCAGCTTGGGGACAGGGGGTTCTAGCACAGATACGCAGTATTTT
cdr3_aa: CASSLGTGGSSTDTQYF
d_call: TRBD1
clone_size: few
v_call: TRBV7-9
j_call: TRBJ2-3

cdr3_nt: TGTGCCACCAGCAGCACCGATACTCAACCCGGGACCGAACCCGGAGATACGCAGTATTTT
cdr3_aa: CATSSTDTQPGTEPGDTQYF
d_call: NA
clone_size: many
v_call: TRBV15
j_call: TRBJ2-3

cdr3_nt: TGTGCCACCAGCAGATTTATGGGAGACATTAACTATGGCTACACCTTC
cdr3_aa: CATSRFMGDINYGYTF
d_call: NA
clone_size: few
v_call: TRBV15
j_call: TRBJ1-2

cdr3_nt: TGCAGTGCTAGGCGGGGGGTAACAGAGCGCACAGATACGCAGTATTTT
cdr3_aa: CSARRGVTERTDTQYF
d_call: TRBD2
clone_size: NA
v_call: TRBV20-1
j_call: TRBJ2-3

cdr3_nt: TGCAGTGCTAGCCAGGGGGCAGGCACAGATACGCAGTATTTT
cdr3_aa: CSASQGAGTDTQYF
d_call: TRBD1
clone_size: NA
v_call: TRBV20-1
j_call: TRBJ2-3

cdr3_nt: TGTGCCAGCAGTTTGTATCAGAAGCGGCCGACCTACGAGCAGTACTTC
cdr3_aa: CASSLYQKRPTYEQYF
d_call: NA
clone_size: NA
v_call: TRBV28
j_call: TRBJ2-7

cdr3_nt: TGTGCCAGCAGCCAGGGACAGAGCCTCTCCTACGAGCAGTACTTC
cdr3_aa: CASSQGQSLSYEQYF
d_call: TRBD1
clone_size: NA
v_call: TRBV11-2
j_call: TRBJ2-7

cdr3_nt: TGTGCCAGCAGCCCCGGGACTAGCGGGGTAACGGCCCAGTACTTC
cdr3_aa: CASSPGTSGVTAQYF
d_call: TRBD2
clone_size: NA
v_call: TRBV27
j_call: TRBJ2-5

cdr3_nt: TGTGCCTGGACGGGACAGCTAAACGGGCAAGCTTTCTTT
cdr3_aa: CAWTGQLNGQAFF
d_call: TRBD1
clone_size: NA
v_call: TRBV30
j_call: TRBJ1-1

cdr3_nt: TGCGCCAGCAGCCAGGCCACATATGGCTACACCTTC
cdr3_aa: CASSQATYGYTF
d_call: NA
clone_size: NA
v_call: TRBV4-2
j_call: TRBJ1-2

cdr3_nt: TGTGCCAGCAGCTTAAGCAGTGACCAAGGGAGTGGCCACACCTTC
cdr3_aa: CASSLSSDQGSGHTF
d_call: NA
clone_size: NA
v_call: TRBV7-3
j_call: TRBJ1-2

cdr3_nt: TGTGCCAGCAGACGAACTAGCGGGGGGCGCACCGATACGCAGTATTTT
cdr3_aa: CASRRTSGGRTDTQYF
d_call: TRBD2
clone_size: NA
v_call: TRBV5-8
j_call: TRBJ2-3

cdr3_nt: TGTGCCATCAGTGATGGGACTAATGAAAAACTGTTTTTT
cdr3_aa: CAISDGTNEKLFF
d_call: NA
clone_size: many
v_call: TRBV10-3
j_call: TRBJ1-4

cdr3_nt: TGTGCCTGGAGGGCCCCTGGTTACGAGCAGTACTTC
cdr3_aa: CAWRAPGYEQYF
d_call: NA
clone_size: NA
v_call: TRBV30
j_call: TRBJ2-7

cdr3_nt: TGCGCCAGCAGCTTGGCCCGTTCTCCTAGCGGGGCAGTATCAGATACGCAGTATTTT
cdr3_aa: CASSLARSPSGAVSDTQYF
d_call: TRBD2
clone_size: NA
v_call: TRBV5-1
j_call: TRBJ2-3

cdr3_nt: TGTGCCAGCAGCTTACTCGGTGTGGCCCAGGAGGGGCAGTTCTTC
cdr3_aa: CASSLLGVAQEGQFF
d_call: NA
clone_size: NA
v_call: TRBV7-9
j_call: TRBJ2-1

cdr3_nt: TGTGCCAGCAGCGGCGACGGTCCGAGCACTGAAGCTTTCTTT
cdr3_aa: CASSGDGPSTEAFF
d_call: NA
clone_size: few
v_call: TRBV9
j_call: TRBJ1-1